These 27 T cell receptor beta chains were sequenced from one sample in a study of blood T cell repertoires in COVID-19. The repertoire was sequenced with immunoSEQ multiplex PCR; TCRdb's copy has only in-frame clones and lacks some. The table records about 120,000 clones, roughly 87% of them present only once. Sequenced sample: peripheral blood. Receptors originate from a woman older than 75 with acute or convalescent COVID-19.

The CDR3 spells CASSLLSPGVNTEAFF. CDR3 bases: TGCGCCAGCAGCCTCCTCAGTCCAGGGGTGAACACTGAAGCTTTCTTT. The rearrangement links TRBV4-1 to TRBJ1-1; perhaps TRBD1 as D (6 bases). The CDR3 has 16 residues. Germline values: CDR1 MGHRA, CDR2 YSYEKL. Trimming left V 4 bases short and J 0 bases short, with 15 bases between.

The chain combines TRBV5-1 with TRBJ2-1; TRBD2 agrees at 10 bases. Germline V lookup: CDR1 SGHRS, CDR2 YFSETQ. The V and J ends lost 0 bases and 5 bases, in that order; junction bases with no gene match: 5. The length of the CDR3 is 16 residues. DNA for the CDR3: TGCGCCAGCAGCTTGGCCGGGCTAGCGGGGGACAATGAGCAGTTCTTC. Translating it yields CASSLAGLAGDNEQFF.

The chain uses TRBV24-1 and TRBJ2-1; 8 bases match TRBD1. CDR1 and CDR2 (germline): KGHDR, SFDVKD. This CDR3 is 14 amino acids long. V gave up 3 bases and J gave up 7 bases; unmatched junction bases: 4. This CDR3 is CATSDTRTGNEQFF. Written as DNA, the CDR3 is TGTGCCACCAGTGATACCCGGACAGGGAATGAGCAGTTCTTC.

This clone was found a few times. The CDR3 DNA sequence: TGTGCCAGCCTATTCGCGGGGGGCTTCAACACCGGGGAGCTGTTTTTT. It encodes CASLFAGGFNTGELFF. The chain uses TRBV2 and TRBJ2-2; 8 bases fit TRBD2. CDR1 and CDR2 (germline): SNHLY, FYNNEI. The V and J ends lost 8 bases and 2 bases, in that order; junction bases with no gene match: 10. CDR3 length equals 16 residues.

J is TRBJ2-1 and V is TRBV3-1 (or the pseudogene TRBV3-2), with TRBD2 as a possible D gene (6 bases). The CDR3 is made up of 12 amino acids. The germline CDR1 and CDR2 sequences are LGHDT and YNNKEL (reference sequence). V was shortened by 6 bases and J by 8 bases, with 11 bases between the two germline ends. CDR3 protein: CASRRGEDEQFF. The DNA for the CDR3 is TGTGCCAGCAGGCGGGGTGAAGATGAGCAGTTCTTC.

The J gene is TRBJ2-1, the V gene TRBV7-9; no clear D. CDR1 is SEHNR, CDR2 FQNEAQ, per germline (reference sequence). This CDR3 is 13 amino acids long. Trimming took off 2 bases at V and 7 bases at J, with 9 bases between the two ends. The CDR3 region has the DNA TGTGCCAGCAGCTTACCGTCACAGAATGAGCAGTTCTTC. Its translation: CASSLPSQNEQFF. The complete variable domain, with remaining parts taken from reference TRBV7-9 and TRBJ2-1, reads DTGVSQNPRHKITKRGQNVTFRCDPISEHNRLYWYRQTLGQGPEFLTYFQNEAQLEKSRLLSDRFSAERPKGSFSTLEIQRTEQGDSAMYLCASSLPSQNEQFFGPGTRLTVL.

V is TRBV2 and J is TRBJ1-1, with D unclear. The CDR3 loop spans 13 amino acids. V gave up 6 bases and J gave up 8 bases, with 16 bases separating them. Germline-derived CDR1 and CDR2 are SNHLY and FYNNEI. The CDR3 region is CASRAERSSEAFF. CDR3 bases: TGTGCCAGCAGGGCGGAGAGGTCAAGCGAAGCTTTCTTT.

This clone is a singleton in its sample. V and J are TRBV3-1 (or the pseudogene TRBV3-2) and TRBJ1-4; tentatively, D is TRBD1 (5 bases). The CDR3 runs 16 residues. Germline CDR1 is LGHDT and CDR2 is YNNKEL (reference sequence). Trimming stripped 0 bases from V and 9 bases from J, with 17 bases between. The CDR3 sequence is CASSQEGSGWLKKLFF. The CDR3 nucleotides read TGTGCCAGCAGCCAAGAAGGATCAGGGTGGTTGAAAAAACTGTTTTTT.

The gene calls are TRBV6-6 and TRBJ1-2; TRBD1 might be the D (5 bases). CDR1 MNHNY and CDR2 SVGAGI come from the germline V gene (reference sequence). Trimming took off 11 bases at V and 3 bases at J, with 16 bases between the two ends. This CDR3 has 13 residues. The CDR3 region has the DNA TGTGCCGGGGGGAGGACTCAGGACTATGGCTACACCTTC. Translation gives CAGGRTQDYGYTF.

The V and J genes are TRBV28 and TRBJ1-5, with D maybe TRBD1 (5 bases). Trimming removed 8 bases from V and 5 bases from J, with 10 bases in between. The CDR3 runs 12 residues. Germline V gives CDR1 MDHEN, CDR2 SYDVKM. In DNA form, the CDR3 reads TGTGCCAGCGGGACGGGGGATCAGCCCCAGCATTTT. This encodes CASGTGDQPQHF.

The chain couples TRBV18 to TRBJ1-5, with 9 bases that match TRBD1. The CDR3 has 14 residues. Per the germline V gene, CDR1 is KGHSH and CDR2 is LQKENI. With 5 bases clipped from V and 4 bases from J, the junction kept 3 bases outside the gene matches. CDR3 nucleotide sequence: TGTGCCAGCTCAGAGACAGGGGGTAATCAGCCCCAGCATTTT. It translates to CASSETGGNQPQHF. The full variable domain, rest sourced from reference TRBV18 and TRBJ1-5, is NAGVMQNPRHLVRRRGQEARLRCSPMKGHSHVYWYRQLPEEGLKFMVYLQKENIIDESGMPKERFSAEFPKEGPSILRIQQVVRGDSAAYFCASSETGGNQPQHFGDGTRLSIL.

This rearrangement joins TRBV5-1 to TRBJ2-1; 8 nucleotides match TRBD2. This CDR3 is 15 amino acids long. Germline values: CDR1 SGHRS, CDR2 YFSETQ. The ends lost 1 base at V and 3 bases at J; junction bases unmatched: 3. CDR3 amino acids: CASSLTSGGYNEQFF. The CDR3 nucleotides are TGCGCCAGCAGCTTGACCAGCGGGGGCTACAATGAGCAGTTCTTC.

The chain is built from TRBV5-4 and TRBJ2-1; TRBD2 matches 8 bases. V lost 4 bases and J lost 6; bases outside the gene matches: 3. This CDR3 has 13 residues. Germline CDR1 and CDR2: SGHNT and YYREEE (reference sequence). The CDR3 bases are TGTGCCAGCAGCCCGGGAGGGTCCAATGAGCAGTTCTTC. Its protein product is CASSPGGSNEQFF.

The rearrangement joins TRBV6-5 to TRBJ1-5; tentative D call: TRBD1 (6 bases). The CDR3 length is 15 residues. Germline V gene lookup returns CDR1 MNHEY and CDR2 SVGAGI. V lost 0 bases, J lost 5 bases, and 11 bases lay in between. The CDR3, as DNA: TGTGCCAGCAGTTACTCCCTATGGACAGATCAGCCCCAGCATTTT. Translation: CASSYSLWTDQPQHF.

The chain employs TRBV13 and TRBJ1-6, with 9 bases identical to TRBD1. CDR3 length: 18 residues. CDR1 PRHDT and CDR2 FYEKMQ come from the germline V gene (reference sequence). V lost 8 bases and J lost 0; bases outside the gene matches: 11. The DNA for the CDR3 is TGTGCCAGCCGAGTCCGCCGGGACAGGGTCTCCTATAATTCACCCCTCCACTTT. Translated, it gives CASRVRRDRVSYNSPLHF.

V is TRBV7-3 and J is TRBJ2-1, with 9 bases fitting TRBD2. The CDR3 has 15 residues. With V trimmed by 3 bases and J by 6 bases, 6 bases remained unmatched. Germline lookup yields CDR1 SGHTA and CDR2 FQGTGA. CDR3 sequence: CASSFAGGPRNEQFF. CDR3 nucleotides: TGTGCCAGCAGCTTCGCGGGGGGGCCCCGCAATGAGCAGTTCTTC.

This clone was counted only a few times. CDR3 DNA sequence: TGCGCCAGCAGCCAAGATGTGGGCACTCAAACTTATAAAGAGACCCAGTACTTC. It encodes CASSQDVGTQTYKETQYF. V is TRBV4-3 and J is TRBJ2-5; D gene uncertain. The germline V gene has CDR1 LGHNA and CDR2 YSLEER. This CDR3 region has 18 residues. Deletions cut 0 bases from V and 3 bases from J, with 20 bases between.

The V gene is TRBV7-8, the J gene TRBJ1-2, with D tentatively TRBD1 (6 bases). The V gene's germline CDR1 is SGHVS and CDR2 FQNEAQ. V was pared by 6 bases and J by 2 bases, with 13 bases between. This CDR3 contains 14 residues. Written as DNA, the CDR3 is TGTGCCAGCAGTCCTTCAACAGGGAACTATGGCTACACCTTC. Protein sequence: CASSPSTGNYGYTF.

The CDR3 here is CASSVGQARNQPQHF. For the CDR3, the DNA is TGTGCCAGCAGTGTTGGGCAGGCCCGAAATCAGCCCCAGCATTTT. The V call is TRBV2, the J call TRBJ1-5; D gene ambiguous. Germline CDR1 reads SNHLY; CDR2 reads FYNNEI. This CDR3 contains 15 residues. Trimming left V 4 bases short and J 4 bases short, with 14 bases between.

This clone turned up a few times. The chain joins TRBV10-2 to TRBJ1-5; weak D call: TRBD1 (5 bases). Trimming shortened V by 0 bases and J by 0 bases, and 6 bases separated the two germline ends. Germline V gives CDR1 WSHSY, CDR2 SAAADI. The CDR3 length is 15 residues. This chain's CDR3 is CASSESDSSNQPQHF. The CDR3 coding sequence is TGCGCCAGCAGTGAGTCTGACAGTAGCAATCAGCCCCAGCATTTT.

This clone occurred once. The J gene is TRBJ1-2, the V gene TRBV12-3 or TRBV12-4; a possible D gene is TRBD1 (5 bases). The CDR3 loop spans 13 amino acids. The V end was cut by 5 bases, the J end by 5 bases, with 12 bases between. CDR3 sequence: CASSGGLLYGYTF. The DNA for the CDR3 is TGTGCCAGCAGTGGGGGACTGCTATATGGCTACACCTTC.

This clone was seen a handful of times. The V gene is TRBV9, the J gene TRBJ2-2; 10 nucleotides match TRBD2. Per germline, CDR1 SGDLS and CDR2 YYNGEE. This CDR3 is built from 16 residues. Trimming at V came to 3 bases and at J to 3 bases, leaving 5 bases not matched to a gene. This CDR3 reads CASSASTSGYTGELFF. CDR3 sequence (DNA): TGTGCCAGCAGCGCTTCGACTAGCGGGTACACCGGGGAGCTGTTTTTT.

This clone has only a few counts. Within the sample, other DNA sequences also encode this same CDR3. The rearrangement joins TRBV27 to TRBJ1-5; weak D call: TRBD1 (5 bases). Germline CDR1 is MNHEY and CDR2 is SMNVEV (reference sequence). V was cut by 2 bases and J by 2 bases, with 10 bases left in between. This CDR3 spans 15 amino acids. The CDR3 DNA reads TGTGCCAGCAGTTTACAGCAAGGGGGCAATCAGCCCCAGCATTTT. Amino acid sequence: CASSLQQGGNQPQHF.

The CDR3 loop is CASSFYSGELFF. In DNA form, the CDR3 reads TGTGCCAGCAGCTTTTACTCCGGGGAGCTGTTTTTT. The V and J genes are TRBV7-3 and TRBJ2-2; D call uncertain. CDR1 is SGHTA, CDR2 FQGTGA, per germline. This CDR3 comprises 12 residues. The V gene lost 3 bases and the J gene lost 6 bases, with 5 bases spanning the gap.

This chain connects TRBV10-3 to TRBJ1-6; 8 bases agree with TRBD1. J gave up 7 bases and V 6 bases, and 2 bases lay outside the gene matches. The CDR3 contains 13 residues. Looked up from germline, CDR1 is ENHRY and CDR2 is SYGVKD. The CDR3 sequence is CAIRGQENSPLHF. CDR3 in DNA: TGTGCCATCAGGGGACAGGAGAATTCACCCCTCCACTTT.

The chain links TRBV28 to TRBJ1-3, with D unresolved. This CDR3 has 13 amino acids. Trimming stripped 3 bases from V and 9 bases from J, with 12 bases between. Germline V gives CDR1 MDHEN, CDR2 SYDVKM. DNA of the CDR3: TGTGCCAGCAGTTTGGGAGGAGGGCCCACCATATATTTT. Its translation is CASSLGGGPTIYF.

Only one count was recorded for this clone. CDR3 DNA: TGCGCCAGCAGCTTGGCTAGCGGGATTAACACCGGGGAGCTGTTTTTT. Translation: CASSLASGINTGELFF. V and J are TRBV5-1 and TRBJ2-2; 9 positions agree with TRBD2. The germline CDR1 and CDR2 sequences are SGHRS and YFSETQ. The V and J ends lost 0 bases and 2 bases, in that order; junction bases with no gene match: 2. This CDR3 has 16 amino acids. The full variable domain, in which reference TRBV5-1 and TRBJ2-2 provide the parts outside the CDR3, is KAGVTQTPRYLIKTRGQQVTLSCSPISGHRSVSWYQQTPGQGLQFLFEYFSETQRNKGNFPGRFSGRQFSNSRSEMNVSTLELGDSALYLCASSLASGINTGELFFGEGSRLTVL.